The sample holds a few counts of the clone carrying this T cell receptor beta chain. This record belongs to a study of T cells after yellow fever vaccination. This CDR3 has 16 residues. Germline V gene sequence: CDR1 SGHTA, CDR2 FQGNSA. With 2 bases removed from V and 6 bases from J, the gap between germline ends came to 17 bases. From the 5' RACE reads, TCRdb called clonotypes with MiXCR, one entry per CDR3 protein. Of about 360,000 distinct CDR3 sequences listed, 6.2% are singletons. The chain recombines TRBV7-2 with TRBJ2-1, with D possibly TRBD2 on 6 matching bases. The sequence was collected from a man aged 25-45 years who received the YFV17D yellow fever vaccine. Source: PBMCs, taken 5 days after the yellow fever booster vaccination. DNA of the CDR3: TGTGCCAGCAGCTTAAAACGGGGACTCGGGGCCAATGAGCAGTTCTTC. It translates to CASSLKRGLGANEQFF. Full variable domain (remainder filled in from reference TRBV7-2 and TRBJ2-1): GAGVSQSPSNKVTEKGKDVELRCDPISGHTALYWYRQSLGQGLEFLIYFQGNSAPDKSGLPSDRFSAERTGGSVSTLTIQRTQQEDSAVYLCASSLKRGLGANEQFFGPGTRLTVL.